This TCR beta chain was captured by sequencing in a study of shared clonotypes between healthy human individuals. The length of the CDR3 is 13 residues. The data were produced by immunoSEQ multiplex PCR, yet TCRdb's version contains in-frame clones alone and is incomplete. The data hold more than 2 million clones, with under 97% observed a single time. The specimen sequenced was naive CD4+ T cells sorted from blood. Noted subset: CD45RA+ positively selected. The TCR was taken from a man aged 18 to 29 in good health. The chain links TRBV21-1 to TRBJ2-6; the DNA was not compared with TRBD1, the D call given in the table. TRBV21-1 is a pseudogene segment. DNA for the CDR3: TGTGCCAGGGGGACAGGGGGTGTCAACGTCCTGACTTTC. Protein: CARGTGGVNVLTF.